Sequencing of this T cell receptor beta chain was carried out in a study of Ad26.COV2.S vaccination and SARS-CoV-2 variants. Study observations and caveats: Ad26.COV2.S recipients had broader spike-specific TCRs (P = 0.0014).

Documented treatment: approximately 18 received Ad26.COV2.S at low or high dose, single or two shots; 5 received placebo; per-sample allocation not given. Sample collection was performed on day 63 after the first vaccine or placebo injection. Comment on this clone: Its antigen remains unidentified.

Generated by immunoSEQ multiplex PCR, the TCRdb table keeps only in-frame clones and is missing some. In the table there are more than 350,000 clones, about 93% of which are singletons. This CDR3 has 13 residues. Trimming removed 7 bases at V and 4 bases at J, with 13 bases between. Germline V lookup: CDR1 MNHEY, CDR2 SVGAGI. The sequences come from peripheral blood, collected in a trial of Ad26.COV2.S vaccine versus placebo. This receptor was taken from a person between 18 and 65 years old who received the Ad26.COV2.S COVID-19 vaccine or a placebo. The J gene is TRBJ1-2, the V gene TRBV6-5; TRBD1 might be the D (5 bases). DNA for the CDR3: TGTGCCAGCACCCGAGGGGCAGGCTATGGCTACACCTTC. This gives the protein CASTRGAGYGYTF.